The sequence of this TCR beta chain was determined in a study of neoadjuvant nivolumab and ipilimumab in lung cancer. Across the whole study: Nivolumab 3 mg/kg was given days 1, 15 and 29, plus ipilimumab 1 mg/kg day 1 in combination.

Study-wide points: TCR richness and clonality were higher in tumors than adjacent uninvolved lung.

The CDR3 spans 14 residues. Germline CDR1 is SGHNT and CDR2 is YYREEE (reference sequence). J lost 0 bases, V lost 4 bases, and 3 bases had no gene match. Points on this clone: What it recognizes is unknown.

TCRdb keeps only in-frame clones here, not all; method: immunoSEQ multiplex PCR. The sample lists tens of thousands of clones, 80% occurring once. This sequence originates from an adult with non-small cell lung cancer. This specimen was peripheral blood, taken before neoadjuvant nivolumab, alone or with ipilimumab. The rearrangement joins TRBV5-4 to TRBJ2-7; 8 bases align to TRBD1. CDR3 region: CASSRTGSSYEQYF. CDR3 nucleotide sequence: TGTGCCAGCAGCAGGACAGGGTCCTCCTACGAGCAGTACTTC.